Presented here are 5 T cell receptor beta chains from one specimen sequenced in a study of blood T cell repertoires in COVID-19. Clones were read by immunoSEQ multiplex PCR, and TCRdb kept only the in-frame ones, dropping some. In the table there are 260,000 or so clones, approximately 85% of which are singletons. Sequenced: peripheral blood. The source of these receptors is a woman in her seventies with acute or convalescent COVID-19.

The CDR3, as DNA: TGTGCCAGCAGCTTAGGACTAGCGGGGGAGGACGAGCAGTACTTC. Translating it yields CASSLGLAGEDEQYF. The V and J genes are TRBV7-9 and TRBJ2-7; 12 positions match TRBD2. The V and J ends lost 1 base and 5 bases, in that order; junction bases with no gene match: 3. CDR3 size: 15 residues. The V gene's germline CDR1 is SEHNR and CDR2 FQNEAQ (reference sequence).

The CDR3 region is CASSLGQAGNTIYF. CDR3 DNA: TGTGCCAGCAGCCTCGGACAGGCTGGAAACACCATATATTTT. The chain couples TRBV7-8 to TRBJ1-3; 7 bases are a match to TRBD1. V shed 5 bases, J shed 2 bases, and the junction held 3 bases outside the gene matches. The CDR3 loop spans 14 amino acids. The germline gives CDR1 SGHVS, CDR2 FQNEAQ.

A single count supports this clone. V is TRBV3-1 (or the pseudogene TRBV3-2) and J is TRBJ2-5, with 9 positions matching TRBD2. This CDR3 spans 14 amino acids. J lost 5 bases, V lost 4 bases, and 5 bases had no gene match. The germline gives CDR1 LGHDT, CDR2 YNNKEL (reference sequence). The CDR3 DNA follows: TGTGCCAGCAGCCTAAGCGGGGGGCACGAGACCCAGTACTTC. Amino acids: CASSLSGGHETQYF.

CDR3 sequence reads: CASGTLGQGEAGANVLTF. In DNA, the CDR3 is TGTGCTAGTGGTACCCTCGGACAGGGGGAAGCTGGGGCCAACGTCCTGACTTTC. The chain has TRBV12-5 and TRBJ2-6; 10 bases are a match to TRBD1. The V gene end was trimmed by 5 bases and the J gene end by 2 bases; junction bases not matched to a gene: 9. Germline V gene lookup returns CDR1 LGHNT and CDR2 FRNRAP. The CDR3 is made up of 18 amino acids.

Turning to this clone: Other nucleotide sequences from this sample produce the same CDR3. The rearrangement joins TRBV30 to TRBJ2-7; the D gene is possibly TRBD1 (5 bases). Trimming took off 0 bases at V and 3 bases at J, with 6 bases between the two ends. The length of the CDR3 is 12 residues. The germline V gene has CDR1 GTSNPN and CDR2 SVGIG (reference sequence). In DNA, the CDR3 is TGTGCCTGGAGTGTAACAGGCTACGAGCAGTACTTC. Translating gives CAWSVTGYEQYF.